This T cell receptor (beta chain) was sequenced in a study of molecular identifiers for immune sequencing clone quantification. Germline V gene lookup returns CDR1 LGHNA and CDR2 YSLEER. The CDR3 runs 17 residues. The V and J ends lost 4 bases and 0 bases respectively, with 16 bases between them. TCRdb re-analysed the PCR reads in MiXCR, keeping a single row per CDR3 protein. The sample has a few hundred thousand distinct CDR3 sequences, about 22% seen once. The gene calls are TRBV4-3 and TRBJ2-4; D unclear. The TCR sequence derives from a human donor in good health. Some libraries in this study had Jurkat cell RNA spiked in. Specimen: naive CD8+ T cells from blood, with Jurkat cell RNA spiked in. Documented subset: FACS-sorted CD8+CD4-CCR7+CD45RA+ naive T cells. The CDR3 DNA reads TGCGCCAGCAGCCGAGATCAAGGCGGTATAGCCAAAAACATTCAGTACTTC. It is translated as CASSRDQGGIAKNIQYF.